This T cell receptor beta chain was captured in a study of PD-L1 blockade in urothelial cancer. Turning to the study itself: Samples of blood were analyzed 3 weeks (second dose) and 6 weeks after treatment start.

J lost 4 bases, V lost 3 bases, and 9 bases had no gene match. The CDR3 totals 16 residues. Germline CDR1 and CDR2: MGHRA and YSYEKL. The method was immunoSEQ multiplex PCR; TCRdb's version includes in-frame clones alone and lacks a portion of them. The table has about 52,000 clones, over 75% seen once. V gene TRBV4-1 combines with J gene TRBJ2-5; 9 nucleotides align to TRBD1. Sample: PBMCs, taken around atezolizumab (anti-PD-L1) treatment. This clonotype was obtained from a man in his forties with urothelial cancer. In nucleotides, the CDR3 is TGCGCCAGCAGCCACCCCGGGACAGGGATCGGAGAGACCCAGTACTTC. Protein product: CASSHPGTGIGETQYF.